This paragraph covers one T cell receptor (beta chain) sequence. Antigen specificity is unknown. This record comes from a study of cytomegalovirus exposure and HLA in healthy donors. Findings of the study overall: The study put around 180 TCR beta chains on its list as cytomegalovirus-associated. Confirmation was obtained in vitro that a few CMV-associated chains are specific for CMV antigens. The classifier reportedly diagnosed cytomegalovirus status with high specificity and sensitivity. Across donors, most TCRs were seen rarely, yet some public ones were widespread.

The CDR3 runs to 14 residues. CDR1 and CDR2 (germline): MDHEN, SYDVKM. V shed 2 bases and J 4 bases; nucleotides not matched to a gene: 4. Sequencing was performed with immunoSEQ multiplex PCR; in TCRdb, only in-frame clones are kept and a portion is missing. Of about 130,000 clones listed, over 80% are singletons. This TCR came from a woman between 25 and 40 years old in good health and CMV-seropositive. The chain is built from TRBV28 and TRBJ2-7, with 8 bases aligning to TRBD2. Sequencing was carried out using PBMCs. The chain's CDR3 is CASSLSGSKYEQYF. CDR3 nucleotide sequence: TGTGCCAGCAGTTTAAGCGGGAGCAAATACGAGCAGTACTTC.